This T cell receptor beta chain came from a study of blood T cell repertoires in COVID-19. Study at large: Both acute and convalescent COVID-19 samples were obtained from the United States, Italy and Spain. PBMCs, B-cell-depleted T cells, or T cells provided the cDNA or gDNA that made up the material.

Germline V CDR1 and CDR2: SNHLY, FYNNEI. This CDR3 is 14 amino acids long. The ends were cut back, 0 bases at V and 10 bases at J, with 10 bases in the middle. Per the original methods: The authors estimated nucleated cell counts from reference gene primer amplification. Sequencing used immunoSEQ multiplex PCR; TCRdb keeps in-frame clones, though not all of them. V and J calls plus clone size are reproduced from that table; the DNA served to infer D and trimming. Among fewer than 85,000 clones, more than 75% were seen once, and the ten largest hold about 20%. The receptor's source is a woman older than 75 with active or convalescent COVID-19. This rearrangement joins TRBV2 to TRBJ1-6; D unresolved. The material sequenced was peripheral blood. CDR3: CASSEALLRSPLHF. CDR3 in DNA: TGTGCCAGCAGTGAAGCGCTTCTGAGGTCACCCCTCCACTTT.